The 22 T cell receptor beta chains listed next were all sequenced from one sample in a study of blood T cell repertoires in COVID-19 (dated by TCRdb to 2020 to 2021). Preparation of the library involved the immunoSEQ multiplex PCR assay. Imported from immuneACCESS, the table was reduced by TCRdb to in-frame sequences with V and J called. These copies leave out some clones; in studies compared against another copy, an unresolved V gene accounts for under half, and the cause of the remainder is not known. This sample is represented by roughly 150,000 clones; roughly 85% of them were singletons. Around 2.9% of the sample comes from the top ten. Sequencing input: peripheral blood. Receptors were obtained from a man aged 50 to 59 with acute or convalescent COVID-19.

This clone was detected a few times. The rearrangement uses TRBV18 and TRBJ1-2; D unclear. Germline V lookup: CDR1 KGHSH, CDR2 LQKENI. V lost 3 bases to trimming and J lost 4 bases, with 18 bases between them. The CDR3 length is 16 residues. This CDR3 is CASSPSEARRGYGYTF. The DNA of the CDR3 is TGTGCCAGCTCACCCTCCGAGGCTAGACGGGGCTATGGCTACACCTTC.

This clone was picked up one time. This chain connects TRBV24-1 to TRBJ2-3; D gene uncertain. Per the germline V gene, CDR1 is KGHDR and CDR2 is SFDVKD. V was pared by 4 bases and J by 6 bases, with 10 bases between. The CDR3 runs to 13 residues. CDR3 in amino acids: CATSDAYIDTQYF. The CDR3 nucleotides read TGTGCCACCAGTGACGCCTATATTGATACGCAGTATTTT.

The chain couples TRBV7-3 to TRBJ2-6; no clear D. The ends were cut back, 4 bases at V and 2 bases at J, with 15 bases in the middle. Germline V gene lookup returns CDR1 SGHTA and CDR2 FQGTGA. This CDR3 comprises 17 residues. In DNA form, the CDR3 reads TGTGCCAGCAGCTCCCAGTACGTGTTGACTGGGGCCAACGTCCTGACTTTC. Translating gives CASSSQYVLTGANVLTF.

The rearrangement links TRBV24-1 to TRBJ2-7; 11 bases map to TRBD2. Trimming took 4 bases from V and 4 from J; bases not matched to a gene: 5. CDR1 and CDR2 from the germline V gene are KGHDR and SFDVKD. CDR3 length equals 15 residues. The CDR3 reads CATSDPTSGKYEQYF. CDR3 DNA: TGTGCCACCAGTGACCCGACTAGCGGGAAGTACGAGCAGTACTTC.

This clone has only a few counts. The chain employs TRBV19 and TRBJ2-1; 16 nucleotides line up with TRBD2. CDR3 length: 16 residues. With V trimmed by 6 bases and J by 7 bases, 6 bases remained unmatched. Germline CDR1 is LNHDA and CDR2 is SQIVND (reference sequence). Here the CDR3 reads CASSLGTSGRGNEQFF. In DNA form, the CDR3 reads TGTGCCAGTAGCCTCGGGACTAGCGGGAGGGGGAATGAGCAGTTCTTC.

This chain uses TRBV15 with TRBJ1-5; no definite D call. The CDR3 runs to 12 residues. V was shortened by 2 bases and J by 7 bases, with 6 bases between the two germline ends. Germline-derived CDR1 and CDR2 are LNHNV and YYDKDF (reference sequence). CDR3 sequence: CATSRPLQPQHF. The CDR3 DNA reads as TGTGCCACCAGCAGACCCTTACAGCCCCAGCATTTT.

The table lists this clone with a count of one. This sequence joins TRBV4-2 and TRBJ1-4; possibly TRBD1 for D (5 bases). V was shortened by 1 base and J by 3 bases, with 15 bases between the two germline ends. The V gene's germline CDR1 is LGHNA and CDR2 YNFKEQ. The CDR3 totals 17 residues. CDR3 loop: CASSQVMVGEANEKLFF. CDR3 DNA sequence: TGTGCCAGCAGCCAAGTCATGGTGGGGGAGGCTAATGAAAAACTGTTTTTT.

The V gene is TRBV2, the J gene TRBJ2-5; 10 bases agree with TRBD2. V lost 11 bases to trimming and J lost 3 bases; unmatched junction nucleotides: 9. The CDR3 contains 14 residues. Germline V CDR1 and CDR2: SNHLY, FYNNEI. In nucleotides, the CDR3 is TGTGCCTCCTCGGAGCGGGGGGGGAAAGAGACCCAGTACTTC. Translation: CASSERGGKETQYF.

The chain uses TRBV5-4 and TRBJ2-1, with TRBD2 identical over 7 bases. CDR1 and CDR2 (germline): SGHNT, YYREEE (reference sequence). The length of the CDR3 is 17 residues. V was pared by 2 bases and J by 3 bases, with 11 bases of the junction left unmatched. The CDR3 coding sequence is TGTGCCAGCAGCTTAAGTTGGGACCTAGCGGACTACAATGAGCAGTTCTTC. Amino acids: CASSLSWDLADYNEQFF.

The CDR3 is CASRLTGGAITEAFF. The DNA for the CDR3 is TGTGCCAGCAGGCTGACAGGGGGCGCAATCACTGAAGCTTTCTTT. The chain combines TRBV7-3 with TRBJ1-1, with 10 bases matching TRBD1. The trim removed 6 bases at V and 4 bases at J, leaving 8 bases unmatched. CDR3 size: 15 residues. The germline V gene has CDR1 SGHTA and CDR2 FQGTGA.

J is TRBJ2-1 and V is TRBV7-6; 8 bases line up with TRBD2. Unmatched junction bases numbered 10, after V lost 5 bases and J lost 4 bases. The length of the CDR3 is 16 residues. Germline CDR1 SGHVS, CDR2 FNYEAQ. The CDR3 region has the DNA TGTGCCAGCAGCCCCTCGGAAGTAGCGGGATACAATGAGCAGTTCTTC. This translates into CASSPSEVAGYNEQFF.

This clone was found once. The V call is TRBV2, the J call TRBJ2-1, with TRBD2 matching over 12 bases. The length of the CDR3 is 15 residues. J was trimmed by 9 bases and V by 6 bases; bases with no gene match: 9. The germline gives CDR1 SNHLY, CDR2 FYNNEI. The CDR3 sequence: CASRETSGGRGEQFF. The CDR3 nucleotides read TGTGCCAGCAGAGAAACTAGCGGGGGGAGAGGTGAGCAGTTCTTC.

The chain carries TRBV20-1 and TRBJ2-1; 7 bases are shared with TRBD2. Germline V gives CDR1 DFQATT, CDR2 SNEGSKA (reference sequence). Trimming removed 3 bases from V and 4 bases from J; junction bases left unmatched: 6. There are 14 residues in the CDR3. CDR3 sequence reads: CSASATSPYNEQFF. The CDR3 DNA reads as TGCAGTGCTAGTGCGACTAGCCCGTACAATGAGCAGTTCTTC.

The genes are TRBV12-5 and TRBJ2-7; 14 nucleotides agree with TRBD2. V was clipped by 1 base and J by 5 bases; unmatched bases: 1. CDR3 length equals 15 residues. The germline V gene encodes CDR1 LGHNT and CDR2 FRNRAP. The CDR3, as DNA: TGTGCTAGTGGTTTGGGACTAGCGGGAGGGAACGAGCAGTACTTC. Protein sequence: CASGLGLAGGNEQYF. Full variable domain (remainder filled in from reference TRBV12-5 and TRBJ2-7): DARVTQTPRHKVTEMGQEVTMRCQPILGHNTVFWYRQTMMQGLELLAYFRNRAPLDDSGMPKDRFSAEMPDATLATLKIQPSEPRDSAVYFCASGLGLAGGNEQYFGPGTRLTVT.

This clone was counted once. V and J are TRBV9 and TRBJ1-2, with TRBD1 identical over 10 bases. Germline assignment: CDR1 SGDLS and CDR2 YYNGEE. The CDR3 totals 14 residues. V shed 0 bases, J shed 10 bases, and the junction held 6 bases outside the gene matches. CDR3 DNA sequence: TGTGCCAGCAGCGTAGTAGGGACAGGGGTTTCCTACACCTTC. It is translated as CASSVVGTGVSYTF. Together with reference TRBV9 and TRBJ1-2, the CDR3 gives the full variable domain: DSGVTQTPKHLITATGQRVTLRCSPRSGDLSVYWYQQSLDQGLQFLIQYYNGEERAKGNILERFSAQQFPDLHSELNLSSLELGDSALYFCASSVVGTGVSYTFGSGTRLTVV.

The gene calls are TRBV19 and TRBJ2-7; 13 positions agree with TRBD2. V lost 6 bases, J lost 2 bases, and 4 bases stayed unmatched. CDR3 length: 15 amino acids. Germline V lookup: CDR1 LNHDA, CDR2 SQIVND (reference sequence). The CDR3 loop is CASRRLAGGTYEQYF. DNA of the CDR3: TGTGCCAGTAGAAGACTAGCGGGGGGAACCTACGAGCAGTACTTC. The whole variable domain, filled in from reference TRBV19 and TRBJ2-7, reads DGGITQSPKYLFRKEGQNVTLSCEQNLNHDAMYWYRQDPGQGLRLIYYSQIVNDFQKGDIAEGYSVSREKKESFPLTVTSAQKNPTAFYLCASRRLAGGTYEQYFGPGTRLTVT.

The chain combines TRBV2 with TRBJ2-2; possibly TRBD2 for D (5 bases). The CDR3 is made up of 11 amino acids. Trimming shortened V by 8 bases and J by 9 bases, and 10 bases separated the two germline ends. From germline, CDR1 is SNHLY and CDR2 FYNNEI. CDR3 in DNA: TGTGCCAGCCTTGGACTCCGGGAGCTGTTTTTT. This gives the protein CASLGLRELFF. The complete variable domain, with remaining parts taken from reference TRBV2 and TRBJ2-2, reads EPEVTQTPSHQVTQMGQEVILRCVPISNHLYFYWYRQILGQKVEFLVSFYNNEISEKSEIFDDQFSVERPDGSNFTLKIRSTKLEDSAMYFCASLGLRELFFGEGSRLTVL.

V gene TRBV6-1 combines with J gene TRBJ2-7, with 9 bases matching TRBD2. Germline loops: CDR1 MNHNS, CDR2 SASEGT. The CDR3 is 15 residues long. V lost 3 bases, J lost 5 bases, and 8 bases stayed unmatched. CDR3 in amino acids: CASSDIAGDFDEQYF. The CDR3 coding sequence is TGTGCCAGCAGTGATATAGCGGGAGACTTTGACGAGCAGTACTTC.

The V gene is TRBV19, the J gene TRBJ1-2; 10 nucleotides match TRBD1. CDR1 LNHDA and CDR2 SQIVND come from the germline V gene (reference sequence). Trimming cost V 4 bases and J 1 base; bases outside gene matches: 3. This CDR3 contains 15 residues. The CDR3 loop is CASSTWDRGNYGYTF. The DNA of the CDR3 is TGTGCCAGTAGTACATGGGACAGGGGTAACTATGGCTACACCTTC.

This chain joins TRBV3-1 (or the pseudogene TRBV3-2) and TRBJ2-2; D might be TRBD2 (5 bases). The CDR3 totals 14 residues. Deletions cut 7 bases from V and 3 bases from J, with 12 bases between. Per the germline V gene, CDR1 is LGHDT and CDR2 is YNNKEL (reference sequence). The CDR3 sequence: CASIGARDTGELFF. The CDR3 nucleotides are TGTGCCAGCATCGGAGCGAGGGACACCGGGGAGCTGTTTTTT.

V gene TRBV18 combines with J gene TRBJ2-7, with 10 bases aligning to TRBD1. Germline trimming cut 1 base from V and 5 bases from J; bases unmatched to any gene: 8. This CDR3 is built from 16 residues. CDR1 and CDR2 (germline): KGHSH, LQKENI. The CDR3 DNA reads as TGTGCCAGCTCACCACGGAGGGACAGGGGTGTCAACGAGCAGTACTTC. This encodes CASSPRRDRGVNEQYF. Complete variable domain (other parts from reference TRBV18 and TRBJ2-7): NAGVMQNPRHLVRRRGQEARLRCSPMKGHSHVYWYRQLPEEGLKFMVYLQKENIIDESGMPKERFSAEFPKEGPSILRIQQVVRGDSAAYFCASSPRRDRGVNEQYFGPGTRLTVT.

This clone was recorded a few times. The chain carries TRBV24-1 and TRBJ2-7; 7 nucleotides line up with TRBD2. The CDR3 length is 15 residues. The V gene's germline CDR1 is KGHDR and CDR2 SFDVKD. Trimming removed 4 bases from V and 3 bases from J; junction bases left unmatched: 8. The CDR3 sequence: CATSETGGRGYEQYF. The CDR3 DNA follows: TGTGCCACCAGTGAAACGGGGGGTAGGGGCTACGAGCAGTACTTC.